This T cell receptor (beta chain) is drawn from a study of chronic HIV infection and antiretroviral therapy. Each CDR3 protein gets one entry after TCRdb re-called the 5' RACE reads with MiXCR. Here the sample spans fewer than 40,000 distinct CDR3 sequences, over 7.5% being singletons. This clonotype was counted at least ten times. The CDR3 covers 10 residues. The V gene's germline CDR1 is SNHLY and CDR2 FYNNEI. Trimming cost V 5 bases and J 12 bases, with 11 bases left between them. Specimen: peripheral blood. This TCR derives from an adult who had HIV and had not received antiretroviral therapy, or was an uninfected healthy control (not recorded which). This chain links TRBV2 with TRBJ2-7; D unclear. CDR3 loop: CASSHRRWYF. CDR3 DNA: TGTGCCAGCAGTCACCGTAGGTGGTACTTC.